This T cell receptor beta chain was sequenced for a study of cytomegalovirus exposure and HLA in healthy donors. Study outcomes and limitations: According to a later analysis, most TCR beta chains associated with CMV appeared HLA-restricted. According to an earlier analysis, most TCR beta V segments yielded productive rearrangements about 87% or about 30% of the time. When the data were analyzed later, several of the most significant clusters appeared to be linked to common viral pathogens. A later analysis associated some 18,000 TCR beta sequences with HLA alleles at a 0.05 false discovery rate.

This CDR3 is built from 15 residues. V shed 1 base, J shed 3 bases, and the junction held 5 bases outside the gene matches. Germline V CDR1 and CDR2: MGHDK, SYGVNS. The PCR used 60 Vbeta and 13 Jbeta primers. Produced via immunoSEQ multiplex PCR; TCRdb's table is partial and in-frame only. Of roughly 190,000 clones detected, roughly four fifths appear once; the ten largest clones hold 3.4%. About this clone: Its cognate antigen is unknown.

Sequencing was done on a sample of PBMCs. V and J are TRBV25-1 and TRBJ1-2; 7 bases match TRBD1. The sequence came from a man in his forties in good health and CMV-seropositive. The CDR3 DNA sequence: TGTGCCAGCAGTGAATGGAGAGGGGGCGACTATGGCTACACCTTC. This codes for CASSEWRGGDYGYTF.